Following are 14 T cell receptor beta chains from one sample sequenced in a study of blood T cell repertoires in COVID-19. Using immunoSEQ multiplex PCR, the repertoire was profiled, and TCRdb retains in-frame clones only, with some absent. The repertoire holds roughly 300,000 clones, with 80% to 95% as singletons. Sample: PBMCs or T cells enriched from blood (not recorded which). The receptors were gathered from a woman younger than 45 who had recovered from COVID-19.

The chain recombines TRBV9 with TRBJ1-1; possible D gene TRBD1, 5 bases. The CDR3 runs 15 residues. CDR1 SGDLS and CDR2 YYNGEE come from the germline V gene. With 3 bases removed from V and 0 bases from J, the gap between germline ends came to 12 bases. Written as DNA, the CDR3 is TGTGCCAGCAGCGACCTAACAGGATTGAACACTGAAGCTTTCTTT. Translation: CASSDLTGLNTEAFF.

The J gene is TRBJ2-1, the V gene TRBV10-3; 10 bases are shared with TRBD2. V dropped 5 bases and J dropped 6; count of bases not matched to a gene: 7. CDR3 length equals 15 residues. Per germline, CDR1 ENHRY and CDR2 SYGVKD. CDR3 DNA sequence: TGTGCCATCAGTACGTCTAGCGGGAGTATCAATGAGCAGTTCTTC. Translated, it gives CAISTSSGSINEQFF.

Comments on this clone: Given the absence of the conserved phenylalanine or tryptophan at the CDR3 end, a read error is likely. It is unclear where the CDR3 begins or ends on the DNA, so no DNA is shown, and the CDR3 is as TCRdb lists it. CDR3 protein: CASTEFAGTGAVSS. This chain joins TRBV19 and TRBJ1-1; TRBD1, the table's D call, was not compared with the DNA. CDR1 LNHDA and CDR2 SQIVND come from the germline V gene (reference sequence). The CDR3 has 14 amino acids, counting both end residues.

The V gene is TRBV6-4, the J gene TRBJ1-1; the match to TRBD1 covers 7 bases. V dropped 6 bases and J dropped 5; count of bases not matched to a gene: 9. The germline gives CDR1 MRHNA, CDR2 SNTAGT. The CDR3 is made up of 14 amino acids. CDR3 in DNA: TGTGCCAGCAGCCCGACAGGGTCGGGGACTGAAGCTTTCTTT. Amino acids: CASSPTGSGTEAFF.

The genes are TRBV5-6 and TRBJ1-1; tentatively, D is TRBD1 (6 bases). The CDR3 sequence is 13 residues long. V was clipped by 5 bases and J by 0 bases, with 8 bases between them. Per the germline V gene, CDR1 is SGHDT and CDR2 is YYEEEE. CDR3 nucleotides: TGTGCCAGCAGACGGACAGTGAACACTGAAGCTTTCTTT. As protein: CASRRTVNTEAFF.

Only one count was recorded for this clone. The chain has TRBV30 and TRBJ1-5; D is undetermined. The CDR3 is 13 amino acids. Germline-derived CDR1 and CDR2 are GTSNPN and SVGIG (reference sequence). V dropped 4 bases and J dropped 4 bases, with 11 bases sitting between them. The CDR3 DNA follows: TGTGCCTGGAATTCAGGTTTGAATCAGCCCCAGCATTTT. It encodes CAWNSGLNQPQHF.

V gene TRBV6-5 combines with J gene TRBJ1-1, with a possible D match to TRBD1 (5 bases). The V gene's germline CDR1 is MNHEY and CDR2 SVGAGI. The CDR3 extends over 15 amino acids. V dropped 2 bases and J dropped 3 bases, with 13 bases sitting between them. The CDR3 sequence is CASSYGAGLDTEAFF. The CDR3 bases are TGTGCCAGCAGTTACGGGGCAGGGTTGGACACTGAAGCTTTCTTT.

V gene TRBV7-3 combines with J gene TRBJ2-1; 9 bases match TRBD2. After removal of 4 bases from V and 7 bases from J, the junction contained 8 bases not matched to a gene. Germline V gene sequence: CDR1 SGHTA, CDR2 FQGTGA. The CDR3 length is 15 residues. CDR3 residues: CASSSSWTSANEQFF. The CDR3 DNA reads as TGTGCCAGCAGCTCGTCCTGGACTAGCGCGAATGAGCAGTTCTTC.

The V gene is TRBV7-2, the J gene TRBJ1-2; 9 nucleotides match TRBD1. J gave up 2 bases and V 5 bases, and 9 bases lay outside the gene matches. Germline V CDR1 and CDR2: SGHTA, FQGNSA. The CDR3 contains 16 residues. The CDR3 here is CASSLSPGTGNYGYTF. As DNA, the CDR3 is TGTGCCAGCAGCCTAAGTCCCGGGACAGGGAACTATGGCTACACCTTC.

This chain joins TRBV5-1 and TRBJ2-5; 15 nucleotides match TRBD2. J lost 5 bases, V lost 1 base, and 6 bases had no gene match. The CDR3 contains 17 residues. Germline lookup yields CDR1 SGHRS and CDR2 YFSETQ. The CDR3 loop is CASSLRGLAGGGETQYF. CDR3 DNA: TGCGCCAGCAGCTTGAGGGGACTAGCGGGAGGTGGGGAGACCCAGTACTTC.

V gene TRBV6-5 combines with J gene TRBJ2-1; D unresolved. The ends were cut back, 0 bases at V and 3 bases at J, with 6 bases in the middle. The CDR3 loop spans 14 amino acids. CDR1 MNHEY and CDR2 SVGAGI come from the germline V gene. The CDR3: CASSYSSYYNEQFF. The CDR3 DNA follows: TGTGCCAGCAGTTACTCGTCCTACTACAATGAGCAGTTCTTC.

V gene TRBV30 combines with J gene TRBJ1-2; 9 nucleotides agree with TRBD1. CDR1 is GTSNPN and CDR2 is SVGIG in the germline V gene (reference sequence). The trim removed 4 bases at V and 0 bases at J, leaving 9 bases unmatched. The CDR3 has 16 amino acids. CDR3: CAWTPGQGLSNYGYTF. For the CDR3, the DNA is TGTGCCTGGACCCCGGGACAGGGCCTCTCTAACTATGGCTACACCTTC.

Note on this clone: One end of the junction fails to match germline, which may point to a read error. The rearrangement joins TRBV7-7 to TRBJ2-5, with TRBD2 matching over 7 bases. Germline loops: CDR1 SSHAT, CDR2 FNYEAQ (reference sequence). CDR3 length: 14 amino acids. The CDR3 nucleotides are TGTGCTAGCAGCGCTGGGACTACTCAAGAGACCCAGTACTTC. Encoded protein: CASSAGTTQETQYF. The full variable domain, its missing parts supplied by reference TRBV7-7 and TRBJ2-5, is GAGVSQSPRYKVTKRGQDVTLRCDPISSHATLYWYQQALGQGPEFLTYFNYEAQPDKSGLPSDRFSAERPEGSISTLTIQRTEQRDSAMYRCASSAGTTQETQYFGPGTRLLVL.

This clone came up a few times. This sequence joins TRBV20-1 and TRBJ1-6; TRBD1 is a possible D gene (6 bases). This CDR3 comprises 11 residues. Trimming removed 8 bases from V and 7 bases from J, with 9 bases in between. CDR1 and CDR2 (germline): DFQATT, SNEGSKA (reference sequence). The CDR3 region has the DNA TGCAGTATCGGACAGAATTCACCCCTCCACTTT. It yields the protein CSIGQNSPLHF.